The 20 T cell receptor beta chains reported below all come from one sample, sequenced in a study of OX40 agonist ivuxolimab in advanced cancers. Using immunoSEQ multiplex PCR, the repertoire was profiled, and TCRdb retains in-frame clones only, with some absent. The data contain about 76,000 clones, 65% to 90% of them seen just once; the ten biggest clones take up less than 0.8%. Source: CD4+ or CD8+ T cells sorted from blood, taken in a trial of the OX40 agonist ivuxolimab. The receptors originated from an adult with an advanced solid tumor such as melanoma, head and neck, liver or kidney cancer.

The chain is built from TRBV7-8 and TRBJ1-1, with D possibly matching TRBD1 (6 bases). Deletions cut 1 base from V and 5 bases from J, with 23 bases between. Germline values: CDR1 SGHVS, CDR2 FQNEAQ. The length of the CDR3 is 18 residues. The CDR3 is CASSLGAGAPGAGTEAFF. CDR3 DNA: TGTGCCAGCAGCTTAGGGGCAGGGGCCCCCGGGGCGGGGACTGAAGCTTTCTTT.

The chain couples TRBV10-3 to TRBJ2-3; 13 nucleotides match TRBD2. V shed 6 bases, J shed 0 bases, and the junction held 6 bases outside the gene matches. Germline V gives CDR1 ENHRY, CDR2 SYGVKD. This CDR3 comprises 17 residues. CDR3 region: CAIRPGLAGSSTDTQYF. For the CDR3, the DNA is TGTGCCATCAGGCCGGGACTAGCGGGGTCTAGCACAGATACGCAGTATTTT.

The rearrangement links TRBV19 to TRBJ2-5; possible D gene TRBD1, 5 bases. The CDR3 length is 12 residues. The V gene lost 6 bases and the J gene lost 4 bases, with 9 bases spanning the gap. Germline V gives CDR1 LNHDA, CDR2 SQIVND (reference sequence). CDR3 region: CASRQGGETQYF. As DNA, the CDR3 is TGTGCCAGTAGGCAGGGCGGAGAGACCCAGTACTTC.

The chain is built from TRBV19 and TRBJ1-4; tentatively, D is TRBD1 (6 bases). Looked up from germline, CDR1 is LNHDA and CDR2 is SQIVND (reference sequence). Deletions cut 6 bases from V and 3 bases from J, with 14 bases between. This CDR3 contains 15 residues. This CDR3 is CASSQGGGSNEKLFF. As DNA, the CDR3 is TGTGCCAGTAGCCAAGGGGGGGGCTCTAATGAAAAACTGTTTTTT.

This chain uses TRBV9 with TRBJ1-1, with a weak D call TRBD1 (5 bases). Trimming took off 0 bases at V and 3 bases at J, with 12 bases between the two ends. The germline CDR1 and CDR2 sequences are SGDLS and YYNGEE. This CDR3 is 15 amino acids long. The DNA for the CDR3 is TGTGCCAGCAGCGTAGAAGGCAGGGAGGACACTGAAGCTTTCTTT. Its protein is CASSVEGREDTEAFF. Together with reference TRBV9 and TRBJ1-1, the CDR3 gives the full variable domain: DSGVTQTPKHLITATGQRVTLRCSPRSGDLSVYWYQQSLDQGLQFLIQYYNGEERAKGNILERFSAQQFPDLHSELNLSSLELGDSALYFCASSVEGREDTEAFFGQGTRLTVV.

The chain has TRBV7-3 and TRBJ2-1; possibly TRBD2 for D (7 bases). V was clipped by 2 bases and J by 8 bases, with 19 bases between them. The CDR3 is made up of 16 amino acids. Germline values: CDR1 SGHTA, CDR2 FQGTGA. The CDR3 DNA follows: TGTGCCAGCAGCTTAGCGGGAGTTAGGGGGATAGATGAGCAGTTCTTC. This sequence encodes CASSLAGVRGIDEQFF.

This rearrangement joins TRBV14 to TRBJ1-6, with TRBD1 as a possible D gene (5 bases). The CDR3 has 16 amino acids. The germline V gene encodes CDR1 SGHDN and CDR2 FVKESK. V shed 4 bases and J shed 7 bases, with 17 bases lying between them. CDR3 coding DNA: TGTGCCAGCAGCCGATTTAATCAGGGTTTCAATTCACCCCTCCACTTT. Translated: CASSRFNQGFNSPLHF. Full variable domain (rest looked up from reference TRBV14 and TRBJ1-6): EAGVTQFPSHSVIEKGQTVTLRCDPISGHDNLYWYRRVMGKEIKFLLHFVKESKQDESGMPNNRFLAERTGGTYSTLKVQPAELEDSGVYFCASSRFNQGFNSPLHFGNGTRLTVT.

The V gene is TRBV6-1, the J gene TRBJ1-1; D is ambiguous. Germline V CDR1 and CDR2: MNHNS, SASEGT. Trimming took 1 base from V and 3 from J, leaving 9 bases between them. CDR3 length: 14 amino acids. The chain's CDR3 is CASSEEGRDTEAFF. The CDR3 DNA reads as TGTGCCAGCAGTGAAGAAGGAAGGGACACTGAAGCTTTCTTT.

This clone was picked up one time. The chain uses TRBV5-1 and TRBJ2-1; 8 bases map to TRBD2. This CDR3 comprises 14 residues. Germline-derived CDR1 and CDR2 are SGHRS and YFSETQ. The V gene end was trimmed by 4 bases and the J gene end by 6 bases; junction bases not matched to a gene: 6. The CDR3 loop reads CASSLNREGNEQFF. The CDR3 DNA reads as TGCGCCAGCAGCCTAAATCGGGAGGGCAATGAGCAGTTCTTC.

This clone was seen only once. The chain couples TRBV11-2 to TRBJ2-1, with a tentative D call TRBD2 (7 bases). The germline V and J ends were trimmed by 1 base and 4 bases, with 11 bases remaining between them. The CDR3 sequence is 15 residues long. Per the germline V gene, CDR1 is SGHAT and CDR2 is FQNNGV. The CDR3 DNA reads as TGTGCCAGCAGCTTAGCCGGGGGGCAGTACAATGAGCAGTTCTTC. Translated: CASSLAGGQYNEQFF.

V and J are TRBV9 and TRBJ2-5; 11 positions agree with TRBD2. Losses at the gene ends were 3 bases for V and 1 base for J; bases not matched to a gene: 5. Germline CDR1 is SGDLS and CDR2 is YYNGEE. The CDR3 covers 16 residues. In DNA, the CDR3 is TGTGCCAGCAGCGCGGGGACTAGCGGCCTCCAAGAGACCCAGTACTTC. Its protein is CASSAGTSGLQETQYF.

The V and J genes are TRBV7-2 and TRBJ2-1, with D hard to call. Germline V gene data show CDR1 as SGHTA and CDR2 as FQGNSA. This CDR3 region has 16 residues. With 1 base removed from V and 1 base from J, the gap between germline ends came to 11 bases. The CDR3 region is CASSLGARRSYNEQFF. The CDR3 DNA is TGTGCCAGCAGCTTAGGGGCTCGGCGATCCTACAATGAGCAGTTCTTC.

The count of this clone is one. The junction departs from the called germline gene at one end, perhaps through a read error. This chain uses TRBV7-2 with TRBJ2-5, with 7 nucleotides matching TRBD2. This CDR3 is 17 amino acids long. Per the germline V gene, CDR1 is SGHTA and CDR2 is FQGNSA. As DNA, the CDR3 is TGTGCCAGCAGCTTAGGGGGAGCGGGGTTGAGGCAAGGGACCCAGTACTTC. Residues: CASSLGGAGLRQGTQYF.

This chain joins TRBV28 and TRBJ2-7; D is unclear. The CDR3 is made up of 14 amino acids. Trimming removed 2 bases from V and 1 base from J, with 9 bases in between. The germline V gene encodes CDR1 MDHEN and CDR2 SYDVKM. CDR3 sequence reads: CASSLGFSSYEQYF. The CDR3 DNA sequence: TGTGCCAGCAGTTTAGGGTTTTCTTCCTACGAGCAGTACTTC.

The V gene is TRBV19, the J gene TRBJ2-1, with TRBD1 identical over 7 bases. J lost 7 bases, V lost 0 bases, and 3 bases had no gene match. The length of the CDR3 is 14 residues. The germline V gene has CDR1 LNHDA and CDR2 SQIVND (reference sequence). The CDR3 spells CASSIDIQGNEQFF. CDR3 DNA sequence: TGTGCCAGTAGTATAGACATACAGGGGAATGAGCAGTTCTTC.

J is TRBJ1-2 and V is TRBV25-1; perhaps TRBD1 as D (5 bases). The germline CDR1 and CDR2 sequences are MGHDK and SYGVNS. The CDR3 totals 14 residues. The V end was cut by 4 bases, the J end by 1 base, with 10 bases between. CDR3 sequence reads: CASSGGAFNYGYTF. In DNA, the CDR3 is TGTGCCAGCAGTGGGGGCGCCTTTAACTATGGCTACACCTTC.

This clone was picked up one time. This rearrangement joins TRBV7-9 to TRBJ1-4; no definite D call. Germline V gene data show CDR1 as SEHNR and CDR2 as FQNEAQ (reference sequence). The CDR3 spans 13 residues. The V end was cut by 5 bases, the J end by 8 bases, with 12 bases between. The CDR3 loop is CASSRPPGEKLFF. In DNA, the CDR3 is TGTGCCAGCAGCCGCCCCCCAGGCGAAAAACTGTTTTTT. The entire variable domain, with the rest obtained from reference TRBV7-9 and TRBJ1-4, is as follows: DTGVSQNPRHKITKRGQNVTFRCDPISEHNRLYWYRQTLGQGPEFLTYFQNEAQLEKSRLLSDRFSAERPKGSFSTLEIQRTEQGDSAMYLCASSRPPGEKLFFGSGTQLSVL.

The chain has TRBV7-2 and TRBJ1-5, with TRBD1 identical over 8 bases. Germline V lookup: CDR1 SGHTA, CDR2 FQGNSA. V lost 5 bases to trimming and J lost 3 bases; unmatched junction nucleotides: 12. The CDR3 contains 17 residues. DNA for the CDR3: TGTGCCAGCAGCCGCGGTCCGGGACAGGACGTCAATCAGCCCCAGCATTTT. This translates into CASSRGPGQDVNQPQHF.

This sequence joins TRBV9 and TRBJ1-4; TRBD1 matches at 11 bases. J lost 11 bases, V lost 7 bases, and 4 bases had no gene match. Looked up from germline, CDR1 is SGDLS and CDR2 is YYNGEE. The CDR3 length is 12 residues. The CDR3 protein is CASGQGAGKLFF. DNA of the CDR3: TGTGCCAGCGGACAGGGGGCGGGTAAACTGTTTTTT.

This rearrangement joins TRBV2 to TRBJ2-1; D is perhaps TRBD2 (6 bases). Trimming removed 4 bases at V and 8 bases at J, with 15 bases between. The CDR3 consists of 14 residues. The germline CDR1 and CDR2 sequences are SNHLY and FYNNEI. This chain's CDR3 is CASSGRRENDEQFF. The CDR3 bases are TGTGCCAGCAGTGGGAGGAGGGAAAACGATGAGCAGTTCTTC.